The entry that follows covers one T cell receptor (beta chain) sequence. The CDR3 has 21 residues. Germline V CDR1 and CDR2: LGHNA, YSLEER. V lost 7 bases to trimming and J lost 1 base; unmatched junction nucleotides: 23. This entry comes from a study of blood T cells in healthy people across ages. For the second PCR, which ran for roughly 7 to 11 cycles, a sample-barcoded 5' primer and a J-beta primer mix were used. TCRdb fed the 5' RACE reads into MiXCR, producing one record per CDR3 protein. In the table there are more than 450,000 distinct CDR3 sequences, about 27% of which are singletons. This same sample was also taken into another study, of T cells of mothers and their children.

The TCR originated in a boy younger than 10 in good health. Sequenced input: blood. J is TRBJ2-5 and V is TRBV4-3; 11 positions match TRBD2. The CDR3 DNA reads TGCGCCAGCAACATACCTCTCGGGCGACTAGCGGGGAGACCTATCCAAGAGACCCAGTACTTC. Translation: CASNIPLGRLAGRPIQETQYF.